Below, one TCR beta chain is given with its context. What this receptor recognizes is not known. One base away there is no much larger clone; base qualities are not given. These data belong to a study of shared clonotypes between healthy human individuals (dated by TCRdb to about 2020). Some background on the complete study: The cohort comprised a couple of women and a few men aged 18 to 49 years. Different laboratories and diverse techniques were used to prepare libraries and sequence TCR repertoires, to increase sequencing depth and limit assay-specific biases. Each donor's leukapheresis produced roughly between about 0.9 and 9.5 billion PBMCs. The study deeply sequenced blood TCR repertoires of five healthy adults to estimate repertoire size and the extent of clonotype sharing between individuals. For each donor, three plates each were used for CD4 naive and CD4 memory, two plates were used for CD8 naive, and one plate was used for CD8 memory. Summary of the overall study and its limitations: Incomplete sequencing was indicated by rarefaction of sorted-subset datasets, despite the large sequencing depth. Clonotypes shared by all four sorted-subset donors showed higher generation probabilities than non-shared clonotypes. Based on pairwise subsampling, the degree of clonotype sharing among donors was expected to be affected by sequencing depth. Naive subsets generally had larger estimated clonotype richness than memory subsets. Sharing across a few donors was observed for around 5% of naive CD4, over 3% of naive CD8, over 2% of memory CD4, and around 0.44% of memory CD8 clonotypes. Sampling was restricted to blood, and TCR repertoires in tissues likely differ from the TCR repertoires found in blood. The small number of donors limited the genetic and exposure-history diversity represented.

TCR CDR3 regions were amplified from genomic DNA by multiplex PCR using the deep immunoSEQ assay. Extracted genomic DNA from each cell subset was spread evenly across all wells of several immunoSEQ 96-well plates, with each plate serving as a replicate. For sorted subsets, each replicate PCR was loaded with around 200 ng genomic DNA, equivalent to roughly 30,000 T cell genomes. Purified libraries were quantified with a Qubit 3.0 fluorometer, sized on a Bioanalyzer 2100, and re-quantified with the KAPA Library Quantification kit. Each immunoSEQ 96-well plate was sequenced on its own single-read 150-cycle Illumina NextSeq 550 flow cell. The study's own analysis went as follows. The immunoSEQ output contained only junctional sequences without quality scores, so filtering could not match that applied to full-length reads. To assign V/J genes and CDR3, sequences were annotated against IMGT germline references using PyIR, a Python wrapper for IgBLAST v1.9. Any read was removed if the V/J assignment was weak (E-value above 1e-6), the CDR3 was missing, or the read contained stop codons, out-of-frame junctions, or ambiguous translated residues. V3J clonotypes were defined as sequences sharing an identical inferred V gene, J gene, and CDR3 amino acid sequence. Percentage overlap between repertoires was computed as shared unique clonotypes divided by the size of the smaller repertoire. RTK rarefaction, the Chao1 estimator, and Recon v2.1 estimates of unobserved clonotypes were used to assess repertoire richness. OLGA was used to compute generation probabilities for all TCRbeta clonotypes that the gDNA method yielded from a few donors. TCRdb stores this immuneACCESS table with in-frame sequences only. Part of the clones is absent; in the studies checked, under half of the shortfall reflects unresolved V genes, and no reason is known for the rest. V and J calls and clone size are as listed in that table; D and trimming were resolved from the DNA. A total of roughly 2.5 million clones appear in this sample, around nine tenths of them only once. Of the sample, roughly 0.13% falls within the top ten clones.

V and J are trimmed by 4 bases and 4 bases, and the gene matches miss 5 bases of the junction. The germline V gene encodes CDR1 SGHRS and CDR2 YFSETQ. Its CDR3 holds 14 amino acids, cysteine through phenylalanine. The kept DNA is CDR3 alone, 42 bases in frame from the first base. Healthy HIV-negative adults with no recently reported acute infections or vaccinations were included as donors. Only Caucasian adults living in Nashville, Tennessee, USA were represented among the donors. CD4+ T cells were enriched by magnetic negative selection; naive cells were then positively selected on CD45RA, and the negative fraction formed the memory subset. After blood collection by leukapheresis, PBMCs were isolated using Ficoll-Histopaque density gradient centrifugation and then cryopreserved in the vapor phase of liquid nitrogen. Analytical flow cytometry was used to check the purity and quantity of each magnetically sorted T cell population. Genomic DNA was isolated from each sorted fraction and quantified by UV absorbance on a Nanodrop 2000c.

The source of this sequence is a man between 18 and 35 years old in good health. The chain joins TRBV5-1 to TRBJ2-7; the central 10 bases match TRBD1. Sequencing was done on a sample of naive CD4+ T cells sorted from blood. The cell subset or site label for this specimen denotes: CD45RA+ positively selected. The CDR3 loop reads CASSTRGQGYEQYF. The sequence in DNA is TGCGCCAGCAGCACCCGGGGACAGGGGTACGAGCAGTACTTC.